The T cell receptor beta chain under discussion was sequenced for a study of T cell repertoires in cytomegalovirus infection (dated by TCRdb to about 2019). For the wider study: Donor HLA type was relevant to the analysis, as public TCR beta signatures indicated carriage of CMV infection together with the matching HLA type. General study outcomes and caveats: The ex vivo response was dominated by HLA-C-restricted CMV-specific TCR beta clonotypes, and the single most frequent clonotype in two of eight donors was supplied by these HLA-C-restricted clonotypes. Carriers of CMV infection plus the relevant HLA type were discriminated by the cumulative frequency of public TCR beta family members in the study cohort and in an independent roughly 370-donor cohort.

The reads were generated on an Illumina HiSeq 1500. Starting from the raw public reads, TCRdb applied fastp trimming at Q25, assembled clones with MiXCR and retained in-frame beta chains. CDR3 protein sequences are deduplicated, and each keeps its most common genes and DNA. This sample lists 600,000 to 800,000 distinct CDR3 sequences; around 24% were detected once. The top ten clones comprise approximately 8.2% of the sample. Notes on this clonotype: The target of this receptor is not known. No base qualities exist here, and no much larger clone lies one base off it.

V is pruned by 9 bases and J by 1 base, leaving 7 bases of the junction without a gene match. Counted from cysteine to phenylalanine, this CDR3 has 14 amino acids. Of the read, only the CDR3 DNA is kept; its 42 bases are in frame from base 1. Sequences MNHEY (CDR1) and SVGAGI (CDR2) are obtained from the germline V gene. This clonotype was obtained from a human donor in good health (CMV status not recorded). Some clones in this sample may be carry-over from other donors' samples. The receptor chain draws on TRBV6-5 and TRBJ2-3, and 7 junction bases match TRBD2. Sequencing used CD8+ T cells from PBMCs. The bases read TGTGCCAGTGCAGCTACTAGCGGCACAGATACGCAGTATTTT. Translation gives CASAATSGTDTQYF.